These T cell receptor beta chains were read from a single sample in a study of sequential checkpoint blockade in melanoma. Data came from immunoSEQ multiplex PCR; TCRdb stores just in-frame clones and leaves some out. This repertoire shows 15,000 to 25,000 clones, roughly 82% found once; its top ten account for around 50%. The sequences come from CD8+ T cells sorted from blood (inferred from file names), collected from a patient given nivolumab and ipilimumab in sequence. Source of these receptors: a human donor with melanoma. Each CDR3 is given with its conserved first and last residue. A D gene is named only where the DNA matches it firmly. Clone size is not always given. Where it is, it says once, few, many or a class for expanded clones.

CASSYGADALEAFF TGTGCCAGCAGTTACGGGGCGGATGCCCTTGAAGCTTTCTTT . TRBV6-5 14 . TRBJ1-1
CASSYQGGTEAFF TGTGCCAGCAGTTACCAGGGAGGCACTGAAGCTTTCTTT . TRBV6-5 13 . TRBJ1-1
CASSLGAQKPTGTGVSYEQYF TGTGCCAGCAGCCTGGGGGCTCAGAAACCGACCGGGACAGGGGTCTCCTACGAGCAGTACTTC . TRBV28 21 TRBD1 TRBJ2-7
CATGRDRGLQPQHF TGTGCCACCGGCCGCGACAGGGGGCTTCAGCCCCAGCATTTT . TRBV15 14 TRBD1 TRBJ1-5
CASSPGLPYSNQPQHF TGTGCCAGCAGCCCAGGGCTTCCCTATAGCAATCAGCCCCAGCATTTT . TRBV6-6 16 . TRBJ1-5
CASKKSIIFTGNTEAFF TGTGCCAGCAAGAAGTCCATTATATTCACTGGGAACACTGAAGCTTTCTTT . TRBV27 17 . TRBJ1-1
CASSWKGQGTGNTIYF TGTGCCAGTAGTTGGAAAGGACAGGGGACTGGAAACACCATATATTTT few TRBV19 16 TRBD1 TRBJ1-3
CASSFTPDTQYF TGTGCCAGCAGTTTTACTCCAGATACGCAGTATTTT . TRBV27 12 . TRBJ2-3
CAISRTDGHRSYEQYF TGTGCCATCAGTAGAACGGACGGACACCGCTCCTACGAGCAGTACTTC . TRBV10-3 16 . TRBJ2-7
CASSVANGVNSPLHF TGTGCCAGCAGCGTAGCCAACGGGGTAAATTCCCCCCTCCACTTT . TRBV9 15 . TRBJ1-6
CSVVTGDTEAFF TGCAGCGTCGTGACCGGGGACACTGAAGCTTTCTTT . TRBV29-1 12 . TRBJ1-1
CATSRAGELSGDEQYF TGTGCCACCAGCAGAGCGGGGGAACTTTCAGGAGACGAGCAGTACTTC few TRBV15 16 . TRBJ2-7
CASSTGTGAYNEQFF TGTGCCAGCAGTACGGGGACAGGGGCCTACAATGAGCAGTTCTTC . TRBV2 15 TRBD1 TRBJ2-1
CASSYGLGGPPNF TGTGCCAGCAGTTACGGGTTAGGGGGCCCGCCTAACTTC . TRBV6-6 13 TRBD1 TRBJ2-5
CASAKGQGAYNEQFF TGTGCCAGCGCAAAAGGACAGGGGGCCTACAATGAGCAGTTCTTC once TRBV27 15 TRBD1 TRBJ2-1
CASNPPGQGTEAFF TGCGCCAGCAACCCGCCGGGACAGGGGACGGAAGCTTTCTTT . TRBV5-1 14 TRBD1 TRBJ1-1
CASSVVGTDNNEQFF TGTGCCAGCAGCGTAGTAGGGACTGATAACAATGAGCAGTTCTTC . TRBV9 15 . TRBJ2-1
CASSLPIAGGYNEQFF TGTGCCAGCAGCTTACCCATAGCGGGGGGGTACAATGAGCAGTTCTTC . TRBV7-8 16 TRBD2 TRBJ2-1
CASSRLAGGLETQYF TGTGCCAGCAGCCGACTAGCGGGGGGGTTAGAGACCCAGTACTTC . TRBV7-8 15 TRBD2 TRBJ2-5
CASSQEEGSTDTQYF TGTGCCAGCAGCCAAGAGGAGGGGAGCACAGATACGCAGTATTTT . TRBV4-2 15 . TRBJ2-3
CASSLQTSGGASYNEQFF TGCGCCAGCAGCTTGCAAACTAGCGGGGGGGCCTCCTACAATGAGCAGTTCTTC . TRBV5-1 18 TRBD2 TRBJ2-1
CASSLIGTENTGELFF TGTGCCAGCAGCTTAATTGGGACAGAGAACACCGGGGAGCTGTTTTTT . TRBV7-6 16 TRBD1 TRBJ2-2
CASSTRGSAETQYF TGTGCCAGCAGCACGCGGGGATCTGCGGAGACCCAGTACTTC . TRBV13 14 . TRBJ2-5
CASSDPGLAASSSYEQYF TGTGCCAGCAGTGATCCTGGACTAGCGGCCTCAAGCTCCTACGAGCAGTACTTC . TRBV2 18 TRBD2 TRBJ2-7
CASSQERTSGYEQYF TGCGCCAGCAGCCAAGAGCGGACTAGCGGGTACGAGCAGTACTTC . TRBV4-1 15 TRBD2 TRBJ2-7
CASSEPHNRGANSPLHF TGTGCCAGCAGCGAGCCACACAACCGGGGGGCGAATTCACCCCTCCACTTT . TRBV9 17 . TRBJ1-6
CASSSGTGGYNEQFF TGTGCCAGCAGTTCCGGGACAGGGGGATACAATGAGCAGTTCTTC . TRBV6-5 15 TRBD1 TRBJ2-1
CASSFNTYEQYF TGTGCCAGCAGTTTTAATACCTACGAGCAGTACTTC few TRBV28 12 . TRBJ2-7
CASSQGEGPGEGYTF TGCGCCAGCAGCCAAGGAGAGGGGCCGGGGGAGGGCTACACCTTC . TRBV4-1 15 . TRBJ1-2
CSVGRGASYEQYF TGCAGCGTGGGTCGCGGGGCCTCCTACGAGCAGTACTTC . TRBV29-1 13 . TRBJ2-7
CASSVLLGAYEQYF TGTGCCAGCAGTGTCCTCTTGGGGGCGTACGAGCAGTACTTC . TRBV28 14 . TRBJ2-7
CASRDLVIGGVDTGELFF TGTGCAAGTCGTGACTTGGTTATAGGAGGCGTCGACACCGGGGAGCTGTTTTTT . TRBV12-2 18 . TRBJ2-2
CASSLFPAYEQYF TGTGCCAGCAGTTTATTCCCAGCCTACGAGCAGTACTTC . TRBV27 13 . TRBJ2-7
CASSPVRDTEWETQYF TGTGCCAGCTCACCTGTTCGGGACACCGAGTGGGAGACCCAGTACTTC once TRBV18 16 . TRBJ2-5
CASSEAVGAGAEAFF TGTGCCAGCAGTGAAGCGGTGGGGGCTGGCGCTGAAGCTTTCTTT . TRBV6-1 15 . TRBJ1-1
CASSLLTTGAGYEQYF TGTGCCAGCAGTTTACTCACTACAGGGGCCGGCTACGAGCAGTACTTC once TRBV27 16 TRBD1 TRBJ2-7
CASSLNPGSYNEQFF TGTGCCAGCAGCTTAAATCCAGGCTCCTACAATGAGCAGTTCTTC . TRBV7-3 15 . TRBJ2-1
CASSLLGGGRSYEQYF TGTGCCAGCAGCTTGCTAGGGGGGGGCCGTTCCTACGAGCAGTACTTC . TRBV5-5 16 . TRBJ2-7
CASSLYTGFDEKLFF TGTGCCAGCAGTTTATACACAGGGTTCGATGAAAAACTGTTTTTT . TRBV28 15 . TRBJ1-4
CASRSPLDSHEQYF TGTGCCAGCAGAAGTCCACTAGATTCCCACGAGCAGTACTTC . TRBV27 14 . TRBJ2-7
CASSYRGRRTDTQYF TGTGCCAGCAGTTACCGGGGGAGACGCACAGATACGCAGTATTTT . TRBV6-5 15 . TRBJ2-3
CASRGQGREDTQYF TGTGCCAGCAGGGGACAGGGGAGGGAGGATACGCAGTATTTT . TRBV2 14 TRBD1 TRBJ2-3
CASSLVDRGRLETQYF TGCGCCAGCAGCTTGGTGGACAGGGGGCGTCTGGAGACCCAGTACTTC . TRBV5-1 16 TRBD1 TRBJ2-5
CASSYNGDSGNTIYF TGTGCCAGCAGTTACAACGGGGACTCTGGAAACACCATATATTTT . TRBV6-5 15 . TRBJ1-3
CASSPGISGNTIYF TGTGCCAGCAGCCCCGGGATCTCTGGAAACACCATATATTTT once TRBV7-2 14 . TRBJ1-3
CASSLPRQGDVVTQYF TGTGCCAGCAGTCTTCCGCGACAGGGGGATGTCGTGACCCAGTACTTC once TRBV7-9 16 TRBD1 TRBJ2-5
CASSVAGGFNQPQHF TGTGCCAGCAGCGTAGCAGGGGGGTTCAATCAGCCCCAGCATTTT . TRBV9 15 TRBD1 TRBJ1-5
CSLRIGETQYF TGCAGCCTGCGGATTGGAGAGACCCAGTACTTC . TRBV29-1 11 . TRBJ2-5
CASRDTAFEQYF TGTGCCAGCAGGGACACGGCTTTCGAGCAGTACTTC . TRBV11-2 12 . TRBJ2-7
CASSYGTLGSYEQYF TGTGCCAGCAGTTACGGCACGCTTGGCTCCTACGAGCAGTACTTC . TRBV6-5 15 . TRBJ2-7
CASSDGTGQGSYYGYTF TGTGCCAGCAGTGACGGCACGGGACAGGGAAGTTACTATGGCTACACCTTC few TRBV6-4 17 TRBD1 TRBJ1-2